Included here is one T cell receptor beta chain sequence, with context. Samples underwent the assay at deep level. TCRdb's table, derived via immunoSEQ multiplex PCR, lists solely in-frame clones and lacks some. The sample has about 2 million clones, 95% seen once. These data come from a study of shared clonotypes between healthy human individuals. The CDR3 has 15 amino acids. V trimming: 5 bases; J trimming: 0 bases; junction bases outside the gene matches: 3. Germline-derived CDR1 and CDR2 are SEHNR and FQNEAQ (reference sequence). Each of the donors was a healthy adult who was HIV-negative and had not had a recent acute infection or vaccination.

The sequence was obtained from a man between 18 and 35 years old in good health. The chain employs TRBV7-9 and TRBJ2-2, with 7 bases aligning to TRBD2. Sequences were obtained from naive CD4+ T cells sorted from blood. Noted subset: CD45RA+ positively selected. CDR3: CASSVGTTNTGELFF. DNA for the CDR3: TGTGCCAGCAGCGTCGGGACTACGAACACCGGGGAGCTGTTTTTT.